Listed below are T cell receptor beta chains from one sample, sequenced in a study of T cells in Graves' hyperthyroidism and ophthalmopathy. MiXCR, run by TCRdb on the multiplex PCR reads, gives a single entry per CDR3 protein. The data contain hundreds of thousands of distinct CDR3 sequences, about a sixth of them singletons. The specimen sequenced was blood. Receptor source: a woman aged 40 to 49 with Graves' ophthalmopathy. Both conserved end residues are part of each CDR3. D genes are given only for firm matches. Clone size, where shown, is once, few, many, or a class for clones that have expanded.

>TRBV28|-|TRBJ1-2|many
CASSLLSSNYGYTF
TGTGCCAGCAGTTTACTCTCCTCTAACTATGGCTACACCTTC
>TRBV28|-|TRBJ2-2|many
CASSPPGGANTGELFF
TGTGCCAGCAGTCCCCCCGGAGGCGCGAACACCGGGGAGCTGTTTTTT
>TRBV12-3/TRBV12-4|-|TRBJ2-3|many
CASSLGTDTQYF
TGTGCCAGCAGCTTAGGGACAGATACGCAGTATTTT
>TRBV28|TRBD2|TRBJ2-3|few
CASSFEGTTFGTQYF
TGTGCCAGCAGTTTTGAAGGGACTACCTTTGGTACGCAGTATTTT
>TRBV7-8|-|TRBJ2-7|many
CASSLTGTQEQYF
TGTGCCAGCAGCTTAACCGGGACCCAAGAGCAGTACTTC
>TRBV6-1|-|TRBJ2-1|many
CASSAGARRDKSNEQFF
TGTGCCAGCAGTGCAGGGGCTCGACGGGACAAATCCAATGAGCAGTTCTTC
>TRBV5-5|TRBD1|TRBJ1-2|-
CASSLGQGVENGYTF
TGTGCCAGCAGCTTGGGACAGGGTGTTGAAAATGGCTACACCTTC
>TRBV6-2/TRBV6-3|-|TRBJ2-6|many
CASSSAGGANVLTF
TGTGCCAGCAGCAGCGCAGGTGGGGCCAACGTCCTGACTTTC
>TRBV28|-|TRBJ1-3|few
CASGTGPNSGNTIYF
TGTGCCAGCGGAACAGGGCCGAACTCTGGAAACACCATATATTTT
>TRBV6-6|-|TRBJ1-6|-
CASSYSDVRDNSPLHF
TGTGCCAGCAGTTACTCTGACGTAAGGGATAATTCACCCCTCCACTTT
>TRBV3-1|-|TRBJ1-2|-
CAAQRWAGDGYTF
TGTGCCGCTCAGCGGTGGGCAGGGGATGGCTACACCTTC
>TRBV3-1|TRBD2|TRBJ2-3|many
CASSQEEAAGGPDTQYF
TGTGCCAGCAGCCAAGAGGAGGCAGCGGGGGGCCCAGATACGCAGTATTTT
>TRBV7-6|-|TRBJ2-7|once
CASSPNPGVNEQYF
TGTGCCAGCAGCCCTAACCCGGGAGTAAACGAGCAGTACTTC
>TRBV12-3/TRBV12-4|-|TRBJ2-5|-
CASREINRQETQYF
TGTGCCAGCAGGGAAATCAACCGCCAAGAGACCCAGTACTTC
>TRBV28|TRBD2|TRBJ2-1|many
CASSLEGSHWRETTYNEQFF
TGTGCCAGCAGTTTAGAGGGGTCACATTGGCGGGAGACAACCTACAATGAGCAGTTCTTC
>TRBV29-1|TRBD1|TRBJ1-4|few
CSVYLDRGKGKLFF
TGCAGCGTGTACTTGGACAGGGGAAAGGGAAAACTGTTTTTT
>TRBV14|-|TRBJ2-7|many
CASSQLSGTGTYEQYF
TGTGCCAGCAGCCAGTTATCCGGGACGGGAACCTACGAGCAGTACTTC
>TRBV7-8|-|TRBJ2-5|-
CASSGGTQYF
TGTGCCAGCAGCGGGGGGACCCAGTACTTC
>TRBV11-2|-|TRBJ2-1|many
CASSLGPGAYNEQFF
TGTGCCAGCAGCTTAGGCCCGGGAGCCTACAATGAGCAGTTCTTC
>TRBV12-3/TRBV12-4|TRBD1|TRBJ1-4|many
CASSSGQGVTNEKLFF
TGTGCCAGCAGTTCAGGACAGGGGGTAACTAATGAAAAACTGTTTTTT
>TRBV18|-|TRBJ1-2|many
CASSPRSGTPNYGYTF
TGTGCCAGCTCACCAAGGAGTGGCACACCTAACTATGGCTACACCTTC
>TRBV3-1|-|TRBJ1-4|-
CASSPRMTNEKLFF
TGTGCCAGCAGCCCCAGGATGACTAATGAAAAACTGTTTTTT
>TRBV28|TRBD1|TRBJ2-7|many
CASSRTGSHEQYF
TGTGCCAGCAGTCGGACAGGGTCCCACGAGCAGTACTTC
>TRBV2|TRBD2|TRBJ2-2|many
CASSVRLAGGPATGELFF
TGTGCCAGCAGTGTCCGACTAGCGGGAGGGCCGGCCACCGGGGAGCTGTTTTTT
>TRBV24-1|TRBD2|TRBJ2-7|many
CATSDRLAGVGEQYF
TGTGCCACCAGTGACCGACTAGCGGGAGTTGGCGAGCAGTACTTC
>TRBV20-1|TRBD2|TRBJ2-7|-
CSAPTSGTPYEQYF
TGCAGTGCTCCGACTAGCGGGACCCCCTACGAGCAGTACTTC
>TRBV30|-|TRBJ2-7|many
CAWATGIHEQYF
TGTGCCTGGGCCACAGGGATCCACGAGCAGTACTTC
>TRBV2|-|TRBJ1-4|few
CASQGRPQEKLFF
TGTGCCAGCCAGGGACGGCCCCAGGAAAAACTGTTTTTT
>TRBV2|-|TRBJ1-1|many
CASSALRAEAFF
TGTGCCAGCAGTGCCCTTAGAGCTGAAGCTTTCTTT
>TRBV20-1|TRBD1|TRBJ2-5|many
CSAAGQGVSKRETQYF
TGCAGTGCGGCGGGACAGGGTGTAAGCAAACGAGAGACCCAGTACTTC
>TRBV18|TRBD1|TRBJ1-5|many
CASSRGQGQPQHF
TGTGCCAGCTCACGAGGACAGGGCCAGCCCCAGCATTTT